This T cell receptor (beta chain) was observed in a study of T cell repertoires in cytomegalovirus infection. Study-level information: In public TCR beta signatures, there were indications of both CMV infection and matching HLA type.

TCRdb independently ran MiXCR on the reads; one entry per CDR3 protein. The sample lists about 78,000 distinct CDR3 sequences, approximately 42% occurring once. Whole-study findings and limits: CMV-specific TCR beta clonotypes restricted by HLA-C dominated the ex vivo response.

This clonotype was observed a few times. Its antigen is still unknown. The material sequenced was CD8+ T cells from cultured PBMCs, taken from culture after CMV antigen stimulation. The sequence derives from a human donor in good health (CMV status not recorded). Some clones in this sample may be carry-over from other donors' samples.

The CDR3 region has the DNA TGTGCCATCAGTGAGAAAGGTAGGGTTGCGGATGAAGCTTTCTTT. This translates into CAISEKGRVADEAFF. The chain has TRBV10-3 and TRBJ1-1; D uncertain. Trimming took 2 bases from V and 7 from J, leaving 17 bases between them. The CDR3 runs to 15 residues. Germline V gene sequence: CDR1 ENHRY, CDR2 SYGVKD.